This T cell receptor beta chain was sequenced during a study of T cell responses to AZD1222 COVID-19 vaccine. The CDR3 is 12 amino acids. V gave up 6 bases and J gave up 7 bases; unmatched junction bases: 2. The V gene's germline CDR1 is MNHEY and CDR2 SVGAGI. Here immunoSEQ multiplex PCR was the method, and the copy in TCRdb shows in-frame clones only, minus some. The sample has fewer than 200,000 clones, approximately 94% seen once; the top ten hold 3.6%. The receptor's source is an adult who received the MenACWY meningococcal vaccine as a control. Sequenced here: peripheral blood, sampled 28 days after the second dose of the MenACWY control vaccine. The rearrangement uses TRBV6-5 and TRBJ2-1, with 8 bases aligning to TRBD1. The CDR3 is CASSDRGNEQFF. For the CDR3, the DNA is TGTGCCAGCAGCGACAGGGGAAATGAGCAGTTCTTC.